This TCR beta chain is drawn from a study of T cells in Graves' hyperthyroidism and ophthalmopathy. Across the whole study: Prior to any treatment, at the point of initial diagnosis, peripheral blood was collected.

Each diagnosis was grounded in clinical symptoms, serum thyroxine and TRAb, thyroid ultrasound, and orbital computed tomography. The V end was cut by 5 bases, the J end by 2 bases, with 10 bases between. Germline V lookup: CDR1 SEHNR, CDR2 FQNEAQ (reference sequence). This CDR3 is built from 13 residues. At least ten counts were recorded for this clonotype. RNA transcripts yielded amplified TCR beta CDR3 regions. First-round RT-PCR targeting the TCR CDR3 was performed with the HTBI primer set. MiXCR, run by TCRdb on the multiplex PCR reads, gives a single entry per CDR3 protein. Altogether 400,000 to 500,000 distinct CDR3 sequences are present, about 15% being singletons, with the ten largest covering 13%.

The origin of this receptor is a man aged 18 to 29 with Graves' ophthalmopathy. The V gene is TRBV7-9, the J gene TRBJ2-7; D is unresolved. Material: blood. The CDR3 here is CASSELLTYEQYF. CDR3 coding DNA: TGTGCCAGCAGCGAACTTCTGACCTACGAGCAGTACTTC.